This TCR beta chain is drawn from a study of chemoradiotherapy in HPV16-positive cancers (dated by TCRdb to the early 2020s). Regarding the study in general: Candidate HPV-specific T-cell clones and common TCR motifs were defined through functional T-cell assays on cells from a couple of HPV16-positive patients. Next, the candidate HPV-specific TCRs and motifs were followed in TCR repertoires from around 92 patients with HPV-related cancers. Whether T-cell immunity against the HPV oncoproteins E6 and E7 changes during chemoradiotherapy and whether survival is affected by this immunity were examined in the study.

As for this clone: The antigen this receptor binds is unknown. No much larger clone exists at a distance of one base, and base qualities are not known.

The germline V gene encodes CDR1 SGHDT and CDR2 YYEEEE. Trimming costs V 6 bases and J 3 bases, and their ends lie 10 bases apart. The CDR3 holds 12 amino acids from the cysteine to the phenylalanine. The sequence is cut down to CDR3 DNA, 36 bases in frame from base 1. Library construction relied on the immunoSEQ multiplex PCR assay. In TCRdb, the immuneACCESS table is reduced to in-frame sequences with V and J assigned. These tables do not hold every clone; where another copy was compared, an unresolved V gene accounts for under half, and the others remain unexplained. Counted in this sample were 53,000 or so clones; around nine tenths of them appeared once. The top ten clones comprise roughly 3.3% of the sample. Because repertoires were sampled repeatedly during chemoradiotherapy, clonal expansion in the tumor microenvironment could be followed. Overall study results and their limits: Expansion of candidate HPV-specific clones and E7-related TCR motifs was observed in the tumor microenvironment during treatment, whereas no such expansion was observed for non-HPV-specific T cells. Improved recurrence-free survival in HPV16-positive patients was associated with expansion of HPV-responsive T cells during chemoradiotherapy. The functional definition of HPV-specific T cells came from only a couple of HPV16-positive patients, and the survival association was reported for HPV16-positive patients.

The sequence links TRBV5-6 to TRBJ2-7; no D gene is confidently identified. Here the sequenced sample was blood, taken from a patient who underwent chemoradiotherapy. The clonotype was recovered from a human donor with HPV-associated anogenital cancer. Read as DNA, the sequence is TGTGCCAGCACCCGCGATGGCTACGAGCAGTACTTC. The translation is CASTRDGYEQYF. Outside the CDR3, residues come from the reference TRBV5-6 and TRBJ2-7 proteins, so the full variable domain is: DAGVTQSPTHLIKTRGQQVTLRCSPKSGHDTVSWYQQALGQGPQFIFQYYEEEERQRGNFPDRFSGHQFPNYSSELNVNALLLGDSALYLCASTRDGYEQYFGPGTRLTVT.